The rows below give T cell receptor beta chains drawn from one sample of a study of blood T cell repertoires in COVID-19. The assay was immunoSEQ multiplex PCR, and TCRdb's table has in-frame clones only and misses some. The sample lists about 250,000 clones, roughly 85% occurring once. The sample was PBMCs or T cells enriched from blood (not recorded which). The receptors derive from a woman in her fifties or sixties with acute COVID-19. Both conserved end residues are part of each CDR3.

J: TRBJ1-6; V: TRBV18; CDR3: CASSPPNSNSPLHF
J: TRBJ1-2; V: TRBV6-2/TRBV6-3; CDR3: CASSYSAGYGYTF
J: TRBJ2-1; V: TRBV7-2; CDR3: CASSSTGLFGSYNEQFF
J: TRBJ2-7; V: TRBV25-1; CDR3: CASSGSWTGFNEQYF
J: TRBJ1-1; V: TRBV15; CDR3: CATSRVGTGGMNTEAFF
J: TRBJ2-4; V: TRBV5-1; CDR3: CASSLAGGVWNIQYF
J: TRBJ1-5; V: TRBV19; CDR3: CASWVGTGGGLLGNQPQHF
J: TRBJ1-1; V: TRBV30; CDR3: CAWLQGGLTEAFF
J: TRBJ2-1; V: TRBV3-1/TRBV3-2; CDR3: CASSQEVSSYNEQFF
J: TRBJ2-1; V: TRBV4-3; CDR3: CASSQDGRSYNAEQFF
J: TRBJ1-4; V: TRBV3-1/TRBV3-2; CDR3: CASSHPQGGNEKLFF
J: TRBJ1-2; V: TRBV19; CDR3: CASISNRDRGTYGYTF
J: TRBJ2-7; V: TRBV18; CDR3: CASSPPGQFYEQYF
J: TRBJ1-1; V: TRBV6-5; CDR3: CASSYGVGDTEAFF
J: TRBJ1-1; V: TRBV25-1; CDR3: CASIQAGSTEAFF
J: TRBJ2-3; V: TRBV24-1; CDR3: CATSEGLAGGPDTQYF
J: TRBJ1-1; V: TRBV4-3; CDR3: CASSQARGLNTEAFF
J: TRBJ1-2; V: TRBV9; CDR3: CASSVEGQGINYGYTF
J: TRBJ2-7; V: TRBV5-1; CDR3: CASSPRTSGGNYEQYF
J: TRBJ2-5; V: TRBV30; CDR3: CAWSDGMWETQYF
J: TRBJ1-6; V: TRBV12-3/TRBV12-4; CDR3: CASSLGSNSPLHF
J: TRBJ2-3; V: TRBV6-5; CDR3: CASRASGATQYF
J: TRBJ2-7; V: TRBV5-4; CDR3: CASSSEWGHEQYF
J: TRBJ1-2; V: TRBV7-2; CDR3: CASRQGQGPFGYTF
J: TRBJ1-3; V: TRBV6-2/TRBV6-3; CDR3: CASSNAGTRNTIYF
J: TRBJ2-7; V: TRBV5-5; CDR3: CASSTTSGGSYEQYF
J: TRBJ1-1; V: TRBV7-2; CDR3: CASSLFMTGGGTEAFF
J: TRBJ1-2; V: TRBV21-1; CDR3: CASSKEETGGVYGYTF
J: TRBJ2-7; V: TRBV5-4; CDR3: CASSFDRGYEQYF
J: TRBJ2-5; V: TRBV11-2; CDR3: CASSPRTGLQETQYF
J: TRBJ2-1; V: TRBV7-9; CDR3: CASSLVFRGQFDEQFF
J: TRBJ2-3; V: TRBV5-4; CDR3: CASSSAGGLAENTQYF
J: TRBJ1-2; V: TRBV9; CDR3: CASSVADRDYGYTF
J: TRBJ1-1; V: TRBV3-1/TRBV3-2; CDR3: CASSQDGALNTEAFF
J: TRBJ2-3; V: TRBV5-1; CDR3: CASSKDRGTDTQYF
J: TRBJ1-2; V: TRBV3-1/TRBV3-2; CDR3: CASQDRPNYGYTF
J: TRBJ1-2; V: TRBV19; CDR3: CASSMKGVSGYTF
J: TRBJ1-2; V: TRBV5-4; CDR3: CASSLDATGGAYGYTF